This T cell receptor (beta chain) derives from a study of technical replicates of blood from a handful of donors. Looked up from germline, CDR1 is SGDLS and CDR2 is YYNGEE. V was clipped by 1 base and J by 6 bases, with 11 bases between them. This CDR3 spans 13 amino acids. This table comes from immunoSEQ multiplex PCR, and its TCRdb copy is limited to in-frame clones, with some not included. The data hold around 100,000 clones, with about 95% observed a single time. The gene calls are TRBV9 and TRBJ2-7; D is undetermined. The sequenced material came from T cells isolated from PBMCs. The TCR sequence derives from a human donor in good health. CDR3 nucleotide sequence: TGTGCCAGCAGCGTAAAATTAGTTGGCGAGCAGTACTTC. This sequence encodes CASSVKLVGEQYF.